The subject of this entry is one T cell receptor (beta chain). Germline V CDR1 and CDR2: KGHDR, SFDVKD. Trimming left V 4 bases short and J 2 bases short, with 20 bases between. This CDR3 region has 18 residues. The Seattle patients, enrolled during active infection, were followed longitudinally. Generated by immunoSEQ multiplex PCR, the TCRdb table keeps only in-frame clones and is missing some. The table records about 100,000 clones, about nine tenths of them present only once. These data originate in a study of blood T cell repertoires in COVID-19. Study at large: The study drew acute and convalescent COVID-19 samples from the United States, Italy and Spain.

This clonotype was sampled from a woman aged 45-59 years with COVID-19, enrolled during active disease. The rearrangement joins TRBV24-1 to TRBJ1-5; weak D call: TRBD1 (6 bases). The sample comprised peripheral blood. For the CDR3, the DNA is TGTGCCACCAGTGAGACCCCCGGGACAACTGGTGGCAATCAGCCCCAGCATTTT. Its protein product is CATSETPGTTGGNQPQHF.